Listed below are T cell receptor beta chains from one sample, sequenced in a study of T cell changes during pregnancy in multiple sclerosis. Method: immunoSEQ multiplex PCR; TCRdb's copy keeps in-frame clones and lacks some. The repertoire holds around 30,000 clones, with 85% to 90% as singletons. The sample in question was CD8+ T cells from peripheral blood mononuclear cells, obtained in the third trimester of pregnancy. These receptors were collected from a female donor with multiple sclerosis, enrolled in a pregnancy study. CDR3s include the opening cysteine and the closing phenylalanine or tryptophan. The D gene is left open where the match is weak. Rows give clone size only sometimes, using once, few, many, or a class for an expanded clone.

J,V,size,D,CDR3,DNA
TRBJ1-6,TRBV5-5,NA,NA,CASSLFDFNSPLHF,TGTGCCAGCAGCTTGTTTGACTTCAATTCACCCCTCCACTTT
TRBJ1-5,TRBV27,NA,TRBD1,CASSLYLGDSSKPQHF,TGTGCCAGCAGTTTATATCTTGGGGACAGTAGCAAGCCCCAGCATTTT
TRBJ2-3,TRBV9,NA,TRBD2,CASSVRAGGTDTQYF,TGTGCCAGCAGCGTTAGAGCGGGGGGCACAGATACGCAGTATTTT
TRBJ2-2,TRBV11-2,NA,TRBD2,CASSFSGGGNTGELFF,TGTGCCAGCAGCTTTAGCGGGGGGGGTAACACCGGGGAGCTGTTTTTT
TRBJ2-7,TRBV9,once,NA,CASSPTGLSSYEQYF,TGTGCCAGCAGCCCCACTGGTCTTAGCTCCTACGAGCAGTACTTC
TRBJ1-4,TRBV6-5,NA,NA,CASSPDTEDEKLFF,TGTGCCAGCAGCCCGGACACGGAAGATGAAAAACTGTTTTTT
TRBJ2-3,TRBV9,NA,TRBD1,CASSVADRGLGTHTDTQYF,TGTGCCAGCAGCGTAGCCGACAGGGGGCTAGGCACCCACACAGATACGCAGTATTTT
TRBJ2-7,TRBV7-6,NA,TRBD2,CASSQGLAGHSYEQYF,TGTGCCAGCAGCCAAGGACTAGCGGGGCACTCCTACGAGCAGTACTTC
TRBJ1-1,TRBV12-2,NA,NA,CASRLVFGGRGKAFF,TGTGCAAGTCGCTTAGTGTTTGGAGGGCGGGGGAAAGCTTTCTTT
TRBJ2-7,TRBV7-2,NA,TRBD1,CASSINDRGEQYF,TGTGCCAGCAGCATCAATGACAGGGGCGAGCAGTACTTC
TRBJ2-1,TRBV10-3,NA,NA,CAISAGPDEQFF,TGTGCCATCAGTGCAGGCCCGGATGAGCAGTTCTTC
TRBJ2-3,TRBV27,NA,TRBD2,CASSFFLPGLAGDERGTDTQYF,TGTGCCAGCAGTTTCTTCCTCCCGGGACTAGCGGGGGACGAACGGGGCACAGATACGCAGTATTTT
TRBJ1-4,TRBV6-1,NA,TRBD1,CASSETGGSNEKLFF,TGTGCCAGCAGTGAAACAGGGGGATCTAATGAAAAACTGTTTTTT
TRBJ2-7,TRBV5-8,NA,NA,CASSLLAGRPYEQYF,TGTGCCAGCAGCTTGCTCGCGGGGAGGCCCTACGAGCAGTACTTC
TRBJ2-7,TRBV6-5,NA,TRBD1,CASSYGTGGDEQYF,TGTGCCAGCAGTTACGGGACAGGGGGTGACGAGCAGTACTTC
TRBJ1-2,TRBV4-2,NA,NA,CASSQDRETYTF,TGTGCCAGCAGCCAAGATCGAGAAACTTACACCTTC